The clone carrying this TCR beta chain was seen a few times. For the second PCR, which ran for roughly 7 to 11 cycles, a sample-barcoded 5' primer and a J-beta primer mix were used. TCRdb re-called the 5' RACE reads with MiXCR, one entry per CDR3 protein. The table lists roughly 1 million distinct CDR3 sequences, approximately 25% of them singletons, with around 0.75% in the top ten. This record comes from a study of blood T cells in healthy people across ages. This sample was shared with a second study, whose subject was T cells of mothers and their children.

Sequenced material: blood. This clonotype was obtained from a girl aged 2 to 10 in good health.

CDR3 amino acids: CASSTGQGGGYTF. For the CDR3, the DNA is TGTGCCAGCAGCACCGGCCAGGGTGGAGGCTACACCTTC. V and J are TRBV7-3 and TRBJ1-2; D is perhaps TRBD1 (5 bases). Germline V gene sequence: CDR1 SGHTA, CDR2 FQGTGA. V was shortened by 5 bases and J by 8 bases, with 15 bases between the two germline ends. The CDR3 runs to 13 residues.